This T cell receptor beta chain emerged from a study of cytomegalovirus exposure and HLA in healthy donors. General observations from the study: About 90% or about 30% of the time was how often most TCR beta V segments were productive, according to an earlier analysis.

With respect to this clone: Its antigen is undetermined.

13 Jbeta primers and 60 Vbeta primers were used for the PCR. The repertoire was sequenced with immunoSEQ multiplex PCR; TCRdb's copy has only in-frame clones and lacks some. Of fewer than 120,000 clones listed, 76% are singletons. V lost 6 bases and J 3 bases, leaving 11 bases between the germline ends. Per the germline V gene, CDR1 is MNHNS and CDR2 is SASEGT. The CDR3 extends over 13 amino acids. The source material was PBMCs. The chain couples TRBV6-1 to TRBJ2-5; D might be TRBD1 (6 bases). This sequence originates from a man aged 25 to 40 in good health and CMV-seropositive. The CDR3, as DNA: TGTGCCAGCAGGCTGGCAGGGGAAGAGACCCAGTACTTC. As protein: CASRLAGEETQYF.